The clone carrying this T cell receptor beta chain appeared a few times. Antigen specificity is unknown. Authors' processing steps: Counts of TCRs in each sample centred on a median of around 96,000 and extended from about 20,000 to 690,000. Using its own MiXCR run on the RACE reads, TCRdb lists one record per CDR3 protein. Here the V and J calls rest on TCRdb's processing, not on the authors' analysis. The sample consists of 150,000 to 200,000 distinct CDR3 sequences, more than 12% of them appearing once. CDR1 and CDR2 (germline): MNHEY, SVGEGT. The CDR3 spans 13 residues. The V end lost 3 bases, the J end lost 2 bases, and 8 bases lay between the germline ends. The sample's time point: patch test 1, 2 weeks after DPC sensitization. Sample treatment: therapeutic diphenylcyclopropenone sensitization with weekly scalp DPC. This entry is derived from a study of human T cells and chemical hapten exposure. Study details: An approximately 2 cm by approximately 2 cm inner upper arm patch received 2% DPC for sensitization. Broader study findings: TCRs exceeding 1 in 1000 frequency stayed unchanged with DPC sensitization.

The source is a woman in her twenties or thirties with alopecia areata. Some clones in this sample may be carry-over from other donors' samples. The sequences come from whole blood, collected in connection with sensitization to the hapten diphenylcyclopropenone (DPC). This chain connects TRBV6-2 or TRBV6-3 to TRBJ2-7, with unresolved D. The CDR3 sequence is CASSYVNPYEQYF. CDR3 DNA: TGTGCCAGCAGTTATGTTAATCCCTACGAGCAGTACTTC.